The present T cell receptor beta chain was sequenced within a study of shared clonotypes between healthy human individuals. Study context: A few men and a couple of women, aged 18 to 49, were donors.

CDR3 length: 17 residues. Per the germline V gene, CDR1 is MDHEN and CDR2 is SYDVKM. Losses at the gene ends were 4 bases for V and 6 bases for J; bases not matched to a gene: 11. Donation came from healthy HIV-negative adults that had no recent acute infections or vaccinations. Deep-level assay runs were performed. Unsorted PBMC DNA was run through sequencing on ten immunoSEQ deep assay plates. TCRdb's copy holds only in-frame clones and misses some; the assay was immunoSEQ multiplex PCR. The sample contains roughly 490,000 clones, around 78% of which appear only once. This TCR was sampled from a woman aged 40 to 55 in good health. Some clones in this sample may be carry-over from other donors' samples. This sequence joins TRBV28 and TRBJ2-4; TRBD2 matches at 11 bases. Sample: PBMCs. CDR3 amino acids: CASSSMTSGNGRNIQYF. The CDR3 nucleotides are TGTGCCAGCAGTTCAATGACTAGCGGGAACGGGAGAAACATTCAGTACTTC.